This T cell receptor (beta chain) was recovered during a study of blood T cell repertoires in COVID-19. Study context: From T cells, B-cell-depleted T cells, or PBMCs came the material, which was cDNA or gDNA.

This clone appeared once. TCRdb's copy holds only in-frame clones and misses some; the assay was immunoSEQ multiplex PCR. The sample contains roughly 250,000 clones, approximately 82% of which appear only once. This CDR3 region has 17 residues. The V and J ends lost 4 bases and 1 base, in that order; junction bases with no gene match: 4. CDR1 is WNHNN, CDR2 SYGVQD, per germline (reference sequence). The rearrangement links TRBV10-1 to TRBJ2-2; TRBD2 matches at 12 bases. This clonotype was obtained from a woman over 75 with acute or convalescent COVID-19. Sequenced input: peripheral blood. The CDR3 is CASSGPSGGENTGELFF. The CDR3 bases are TGCGCCAGCAGTGGACCTAGCGGGGGGGAGAACACCGGGGAGCTGTTTTTT.